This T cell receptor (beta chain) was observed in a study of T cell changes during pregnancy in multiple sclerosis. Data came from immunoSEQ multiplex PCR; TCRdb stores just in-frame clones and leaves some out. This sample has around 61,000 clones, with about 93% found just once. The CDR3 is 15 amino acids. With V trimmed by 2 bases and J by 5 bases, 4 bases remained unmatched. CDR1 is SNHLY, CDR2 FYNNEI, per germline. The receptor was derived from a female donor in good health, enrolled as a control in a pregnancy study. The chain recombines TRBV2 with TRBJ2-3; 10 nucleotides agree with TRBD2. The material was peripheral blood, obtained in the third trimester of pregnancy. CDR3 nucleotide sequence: TGTGCCAGCAGTGAAAGCGGGGGGGCCGGAGATACGCAGTATTTT. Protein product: CASSESGGAGDTQYF. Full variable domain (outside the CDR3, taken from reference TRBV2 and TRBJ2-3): EPEVTQTPSHQVTQMGQEVILRCVPISNHLYFYWYRQILGQKVEFLVSFYNNEISEKSEIFDDQFSVERPDGSNFTLKIRSTKLEDSAMYFCASSESGGAGDTQYFGPGTRLTVL.